Following are 3 T cell receptor beta chains from one sample sequenced in a study of beta chain features in type 1 diabetes. Sequenced material consisted of expressed TCRB transcripts (all of the isolated RNA was reverse transcribed). Data came from immunoSEQ multiplex PCR; TCRdb stores just in-frame clones and leaves some out. The table lists under 70,000 clones, 60% to 70% of them singletons. Their cognate antigens are unknown. Study findings and constraints: Moderate yet significant TCRB CDR3 shortening was seen in Type 1 diabetes patients in all four CD4+ subsets.

What was sequenced was stem cell memory CD4+ T cells from blood. These receptors all come from a woman aged 25 to 39 with type 1 diabetes.

The rearrangement uses TRBV4-2 and TRBJ1-1; maybe TRBD1 (5 bases). The CDR3 covers 16 residues. Germline V gene data show CDR1 as LGHNA and CDR2 as YNFKEQ. Trimming left V 2 bases short and J 3 bases short, with 16 bases between. CDR3 in amino acids: CASSQPTQDIHTEAFF. DNA of the CDR3: TGTGCCAGCAGCCAACCTACACAGGACATCCACACTGAAGCTTTCTTT.

The chain uses TRBV18 and TRBJ2-5; D is perhaps TRBD1 (6 bases). The end of the DNA is better explained by TRBJ2-7, so the J call may be wrong. This CDR3 is 14 amino acids long. CDR1 and CDR2 (germline): KGHSH, LQKENI. Here the CDR3 DNA reads TGTGCCAGCTCGCGCGTACAGGGCCCCTACGAGCAGTACTTC. Protein sequence: CASSRVQGPYEQYF.

The CDR3 nucleotides are TGTGCCAGCAGTTACAGCTCCGACTACGAGCAGTACTTC. As protein: CASSYSSDYEQYF. V is TRBV6-6 and J is TRBJ2-7; D not certain. Trimming pared 2 bases from V and 3 bases from J, leaving 8 bases between. The CDR3 runs 13 residues. Germline-derived CDR1 and CDR2 are MNHNY and SVGAGI (reference sequence).